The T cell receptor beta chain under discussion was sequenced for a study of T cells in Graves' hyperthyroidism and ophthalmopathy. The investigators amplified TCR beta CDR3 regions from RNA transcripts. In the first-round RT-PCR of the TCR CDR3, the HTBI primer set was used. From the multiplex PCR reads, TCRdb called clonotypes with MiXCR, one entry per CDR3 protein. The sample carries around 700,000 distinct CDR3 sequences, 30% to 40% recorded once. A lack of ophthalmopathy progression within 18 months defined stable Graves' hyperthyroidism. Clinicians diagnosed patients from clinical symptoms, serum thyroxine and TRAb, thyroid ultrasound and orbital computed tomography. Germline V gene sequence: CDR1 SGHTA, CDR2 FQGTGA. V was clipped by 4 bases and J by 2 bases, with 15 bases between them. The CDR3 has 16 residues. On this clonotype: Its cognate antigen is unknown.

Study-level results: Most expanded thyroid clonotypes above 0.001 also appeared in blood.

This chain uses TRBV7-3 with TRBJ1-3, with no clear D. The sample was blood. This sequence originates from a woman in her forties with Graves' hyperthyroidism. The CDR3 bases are TGTGCCAGCAGCTCCATCCCCAGAAAGGCTGGAAACACCATATATTTT. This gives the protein CASSSIPRKAGNTIYF.